Below, one TCR beta chain is given with its context. Antigen unknown. The sample is drawn from a study of T cells in Graves' hyperthyroidism and ophthalmopathy. Study-wide results and caveats: A model built on 13 V-J features separated ophthalmopathy from stable hyperthyroidism. The model forecast ophthalmopathy, anticipating it by a median 6.5 months before onset.

The CDR3 covers 14 residues. Germline lookup yields CDR1 MGHRA and CDR2 YSYEKL. J lost 8 bases, V lost 3 bases, and 6 bases had no gene match. There were TCR beta CDR3 regions amplified from RNA transcripts. Using the HTBI primer set, a first-round RT-PCR was run on the TCR CDR3. TCRdb reanalysed the multiplex PCR reads using MiXCR and keeps one entry per CDR3 protein. The table lists 300,000 to 400,000 distinct CDR3 sequences, under 20% of them singletons, with 35% to 45% in the top ten. Clinical symptoms, serum thyroxine and TRAb, thyroid ultrasound and orbital computed tomography were used for the diagnoses.

The rearrangement links TRBV4-1 to TRBJ2-2, with 7 bases aligning to TRBD1. The source of this sequence is a man between 18 and 35 years old with Graves' ophthalmopathy. Sequencing was done on a sample of blood. CDR3 region: CASSHAQGTGELFF. Here the CDR3 DNA reads TGCGCCAGCAGCCATGCACAGGGGACGGGGGAGCTGTTTTTT.